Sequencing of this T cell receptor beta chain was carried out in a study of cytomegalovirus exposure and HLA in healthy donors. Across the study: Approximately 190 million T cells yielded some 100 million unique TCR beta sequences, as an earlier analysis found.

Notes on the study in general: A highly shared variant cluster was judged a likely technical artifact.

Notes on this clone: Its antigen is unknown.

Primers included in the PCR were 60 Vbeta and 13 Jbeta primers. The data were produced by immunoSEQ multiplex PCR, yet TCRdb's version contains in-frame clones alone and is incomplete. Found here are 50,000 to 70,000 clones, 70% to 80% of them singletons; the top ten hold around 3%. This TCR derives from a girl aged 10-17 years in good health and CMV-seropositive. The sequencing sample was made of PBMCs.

In DNA, the CDR3 is TGTGCCAGCAGCTTAGTTTGGTCTCCGCTAGCGGGAGAAAGCCCCACCGGGGAGCTGTTTTTT. It codes for CASSLVWSPLAGESPTGELFF. V and J are TRBV7-8 and TRBJ2-2, with 10 nucleotides matching TRBD2. The J segment lost 4 bases and the V segment lost 1 base, leaving 18 bases of the junction unmatched. The CDR3 totals 21 residues. CDR1 is SGHVS and CDR2 is FQNEAQ in the germline V gene.